This TCR beta chain was captured by sequencing in a study of control samples from healthy donors and cancer patients. Only in-frame clones appear in the TCRdb table, and some are missing; sequencing was by immunoSEQ multiplex PCR. The table lists some 100,000 clones, approximately 86% of them singletons. Germline V gene data show CDR1 as MGHRA and CDR2 as YSYEKL. V was clipped by 4 bases and J by 4 bases; unmatched bases: 13. The CDR3 is 17 amino acids. The chain links TRBV4-1 to TRBJ2-3; 8 bases align to TRBD2. The sequence derives from a man aged 30-40 years in good health. The specimen was blood. CDR3 loop: CASSLDQGLVVADTQYF. The CDR3 nucleotides are TGCGCCAGCAGCCTCGATCAGGGACTAGTCGTGGCAGATACGCAGTATTTT.